This note documents a single TCR beta chain sequence. CDR3 length equals 18 residues. Germline V gene data show CDR1 as SGDLS and CDR2 as YYNGEE. The V and J ends lost 2 bases and 0 bases respectively, with 19 bases between them. This record belongs to a study of blood T cell repertoires in COVID-19. The data were produced by immunoSEQ multiplex PCR, yet TCRdb's version contains in-frame clones alone and is incomplete. The sample records around 250,000 clones, roughly nine tenths being singletons. The chain carries TRBV9 and TRBJ2-3; D might be TRBD1 (6 bases). The source is a human donor in a cohort exposed to, infected with or recovered from COVID-19 (not recorded which). The donor label of this sample is uncertain. Input material: PBMCs or T cells enriched from blood (not recorded which). In DNA, the CDR3 is TGTGCCAGCAGCGTCTCTACAGGGCCTTTGTCTAGCACAGATACGCAGTATTTT. Encoded protein: CASSVSTGPLSSTDTQYF.